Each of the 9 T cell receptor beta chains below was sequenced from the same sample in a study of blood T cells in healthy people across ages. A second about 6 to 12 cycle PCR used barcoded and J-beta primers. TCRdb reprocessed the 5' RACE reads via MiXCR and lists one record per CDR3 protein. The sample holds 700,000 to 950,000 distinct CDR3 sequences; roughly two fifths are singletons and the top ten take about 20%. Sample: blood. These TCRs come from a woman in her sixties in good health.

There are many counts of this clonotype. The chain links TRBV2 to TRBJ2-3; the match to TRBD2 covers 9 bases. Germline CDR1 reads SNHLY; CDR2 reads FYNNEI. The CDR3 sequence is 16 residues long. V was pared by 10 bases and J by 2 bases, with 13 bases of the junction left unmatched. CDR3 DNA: TGTGCCACCAGAAGGTCGGCGGGGGGGACCACAGATACGCAGTATTTT. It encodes CATRRSAGGTTDTQYF.

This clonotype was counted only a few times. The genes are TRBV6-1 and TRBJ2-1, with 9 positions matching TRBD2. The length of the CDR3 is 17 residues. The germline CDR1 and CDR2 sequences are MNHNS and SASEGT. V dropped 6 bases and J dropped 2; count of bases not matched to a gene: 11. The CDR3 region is CASRGITAGGPYNEQFF. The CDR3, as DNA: TGTGCCAGCAGGGGAATAACAGCGGGAGGCCCCTACAATGAGCAGTTCTTC.

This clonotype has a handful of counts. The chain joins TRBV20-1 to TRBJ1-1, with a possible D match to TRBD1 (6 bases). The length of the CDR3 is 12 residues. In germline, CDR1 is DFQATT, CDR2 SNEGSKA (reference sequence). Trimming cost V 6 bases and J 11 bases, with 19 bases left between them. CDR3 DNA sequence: TGCAGTGCCAGGGAGGGGGGCAGGGAGGCTTTCTTT. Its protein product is CSAREGGREAFF.

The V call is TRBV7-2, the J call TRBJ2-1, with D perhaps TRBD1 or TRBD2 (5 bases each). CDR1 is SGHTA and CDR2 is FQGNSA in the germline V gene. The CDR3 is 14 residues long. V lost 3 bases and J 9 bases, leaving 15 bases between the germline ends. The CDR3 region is CASSLASGGGEQFF. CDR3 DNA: TGTGCCAGCAGCTTGGCTAGTGGTGGGGGTGAGCAGTTCTTC. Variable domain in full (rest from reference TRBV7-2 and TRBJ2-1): GAGVSQSPSNKVTEKGKDVELRCDPISGHTALYWYRQSLGQGLEFLIYFQGNSAPDKSGLPSDRFSAERTGGSVSTLTIQRTQQEDSAVYLCASSLASGGGEQFFGPGTRLTVL.

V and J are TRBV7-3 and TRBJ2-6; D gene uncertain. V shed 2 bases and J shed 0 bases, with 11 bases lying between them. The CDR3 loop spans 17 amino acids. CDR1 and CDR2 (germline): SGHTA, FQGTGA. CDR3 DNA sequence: TGTGCCAGCAGCTTAGTGCAGAGCCTCTCTGGGGCCAACGTCCTGACTTTC. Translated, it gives CASSLVQSLSGANVLTF.

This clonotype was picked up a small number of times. This CDR3 is CASSEERGAGDTQYF. The CDR3 DNA sequence: TGCGCCAGCAGCGAAGAGCGGGGGGCAGGGGATACGCAGTATTTT. The rearrangement joins TRBV5-1 to TRBJ2-3; 9 bases are shared with TRBD2. Germline values: CDR1 SGHRS, CDR2 YFSETQ. The CDR3 length is 15 residues. Germline trimming cut 4 bases from V and 6 bases from J; bases unmatched to any gene: 9.

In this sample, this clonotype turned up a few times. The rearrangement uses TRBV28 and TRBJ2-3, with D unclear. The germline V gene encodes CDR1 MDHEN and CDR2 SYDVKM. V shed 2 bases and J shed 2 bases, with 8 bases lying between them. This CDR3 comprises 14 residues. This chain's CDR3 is CASSLMGSTDTQYF. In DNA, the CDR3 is TGTGCCAGCAGTTTAATGGGATCCACAGATACGCAGTATTTT.

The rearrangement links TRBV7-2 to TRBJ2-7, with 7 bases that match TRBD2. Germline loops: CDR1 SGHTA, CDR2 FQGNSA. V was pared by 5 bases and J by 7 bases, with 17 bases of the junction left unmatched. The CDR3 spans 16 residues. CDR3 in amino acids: CASSLSSWGGRDEQYF. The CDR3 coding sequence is TGTGCCAGCAGCCTCAGTAGTTGGGGGGGTAGGGATGAGCAGTACTTC.

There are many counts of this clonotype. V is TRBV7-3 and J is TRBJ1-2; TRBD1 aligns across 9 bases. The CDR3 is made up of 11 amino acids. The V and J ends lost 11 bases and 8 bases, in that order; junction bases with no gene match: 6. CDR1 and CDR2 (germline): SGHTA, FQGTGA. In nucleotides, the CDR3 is TGTGCCTCCGGGACAGGGCCCGGCTACACCTTC. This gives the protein CASGTGPGYTF.